These 9 T cell receptor beta chains came from one sample sequenced in a study of neurological immune-mediated disorders. TCRdb fed the 5' RACE reads into MiXCR, producing one record per CDR3 protein. The repertoire includes 80,000 to 95,000 distinct CDR3 sequences, 3.5% of them detected once, and about 3% sits in the top ten. What was sequenced was PBMCs. The receptors derive from a woman aged 45-65 years with multiple sclerosis.

This clonotype was detected many times. CDR3 protein: CASSLSSGAYNEQFF. The CDR3 region has the DNA TGTGCCAGCAGTTTATCTAGCGGGGCCTACAATGAGCAGTTCTTC. V usage is TRBV12-3 or TRBV12-4 and J usage is TRBJ2-1; 9 positions match TRBD2. The junction had 1 base not matched to a gene; V was cut back by 2 bases and J by 2 bases. The CDR3 contains 15 residues.

In its sample, this clonotype was seen many times. The chain recombines TRBV7-9 with TRBJ1-2; the D is unclear. V was clipped by 0 bases and J by 4 bases, with 12 bases between them. Germline V gene lookup returns CDR1 SEHNR and CDR2 FQNEAQ (reference sequence). The CDR3 contains 15 residues. The CDR3 bases are TGTGCCAGCAGCTTAGCGGCGGAGAGTCCCTATGGCTACACCTTC. Protein sequence: CASSLAAESPYGYTF.

Remarks on this clonotype: This may stem from a read error, because a much larger clone lies one nucleotide away. The missing conserved phenylalanine or tryptophan at the end of this CDR3 makes a read error likely. The chain links TRBV5-4 to TRBJ1-6; 8 positions match TRBD1. V shed 1 base, J shed 8 bases, and the junction held 2 bases outside the gene matches. Germline V CDR1 and CDR2: SGHNT, YYREEE (reference sequence). This CDR3 region has 14 residues. DNA for the CDR3: TGTGCCAGCAGCTTGCCAGGGGGCGATTCACCCCTCCACTGT. Its translation is CASSLPGGDSPLHC.

This clonotype was seen many times. The chain recombines TRBV7-9 with TRBJ1-2; D gene uncertain. Trimming cost V 5 bases and J 4 bases, with 11 bases left between them. CDR1 and CDR2 (germline): SEHNR, FQNEAQ (reference sequence). This CDR3 comprises 13 residues. Here the CDR3 DNA reads TGTGCCAGCAGCGCGGCTCACCGCTATGGCTACACCTTC. It translates to CASSAAHRYGYTF.

This clonotype was seen many times. This chain's CDR3 is CASSLNIRSFLQFF. The CDR3 nucleotides are TGTGCCAGCAGTTTAAATATTAGATCGTTCTTACAGTTCTTC. The chain links TRBV12-3 or TRBV12-4 to TRBJ2-1; D not certain. Between the trimmed V and J ends, which lost 2 bases and 13 bases, there was a span of 18 bases. The length of the CDR3 is 14 residues.

There are many counts of this clonotype. The chain couples TRBV3-1 to TRBJ1-1; D gene ambiguous. From germline, CDR1 is LGHDT and CDR2 YNNKEL (reference sequence). Trimming left V 3 bases short and J 1 base short, with 6 bases between. The CDR3 is made up of 13 amino acids. CDR3 bases: TGTGCCAGCAGCCATCGCCAGAACACTGAAGCTTTCTTT. This gives the protein CASSHRQNTEAFF.

This clonotype has at least ten counts. The gene calls are TRBV5-6 and TRBJ2-1; no reliable D call. The CDR3 runs to 14 residues. V was shortened by 4 bases and J by 0 bases, with 8 bases between the two germline ends. Germline V gene data show CDR1 as SGHDT and CDR2 as YYEEEE. CDR3 nucleotides: TGTGCCAGCAGCGTGTTACTCTCCTACAATGAGCAGTTCTTC. It yields the protein CASSVLLSYNEQFF.

The sample holds many counts of this clonotype. The rearrangement uses TRBV7-8 and TRBJ1-2; D is unresolved. Germline V gene lookup returns CDR1 SGHVS and CDR2 FQNEAQ. The CDR3 length is 13 residues. V was trimmed by 4 bases and J by 7 bases, leaving 13 bases between them. The CDR3 DNA follows: TGTGCCAGCAGCTCCACCGGTCGCCCTGGCTACACCTTC. The encoded protein is CASSSTGRPGYTF. The variable domain in full, completed from reference TRBV7-8 and TRBJ1-2, reads GAGVSQSPRYKVAKRGQDVALRCDPISGHVSLFWYQQALGQGPEFLTYFQNEAQLDKSGLPSDRFFAERPEGSVSTLKIQRTQQEDSAVYLCASSSTGRPGYTFGSGTRLTVV.

In its sample, this clonotype was seen many times. The chain couples TRBV20-1 to TRBJ1-1; D not resolved. The CDR3 consists of 12 residues. Deletions cut 5 bases from V and 2 bases from J, with 9 bases between. Germline CDR1 is DFQATT and CDR2 is SNEGSKA (reference sequence). CDR3 coding DNA: TGCAGTGCTTCCCCTGGTAACACTGAAGCTTTCTTT. It specifies CSASPGNTEAFF.